Listed below are T cell receptor beta chains from one sample, sequenced in a study of shared clonotypes between healthy human individuals. The data were produced by immunoSEQ multiplex PCR, yet TCRdb's version contains in-frame clones alone and is incomplete. The table lists 400,000 or so clones, 95% to 97% of them singletons. The sequenced sample was memory CD8+ T cells sorted from blood. These receptors all come from a man younger than 40 in good health. Each CDR3 is given with its conserved first and last residue. The D gene is left open where the match is weak.

cdr3_aa j_call v_call d_call
CASRRTVTTYEQYF TRBJ2-7 TRBV6-5 NA
CASRLGPYGFYYEQYF TRBJ2-7 TRBV12-2 NA
CASSPGPGTGELFF TRBJ2-2 TRBV14 NA
CAILPWDTEAFF TRBJ1-1 TRBV10-3 NA
CASSPQDRVQPQHF TRBJ1-5 TRBV18 TRBD1
CASSPTSGVYNEQFF TRBJ2-1 TRBV6-6 TRBD2
CASSLAGVGDEQFF TRBJ2-1 TRBV7-3 TRBD2
CASRLHVNTEAFF TRBJ1-1 TRBV6-1 NA
CASSLVDGSTDTQYF TRBJ2-3 TRBV5-1 NA
CASSVGASGTGELFF TRBJ2-2 TRBV9 NA
CASSEESPSGNTIYF TRBJ1-3 TRBV6-4 NA
CASSFAPGTGTYEQYF TRBJ2-7 TRBV28 TRBD1